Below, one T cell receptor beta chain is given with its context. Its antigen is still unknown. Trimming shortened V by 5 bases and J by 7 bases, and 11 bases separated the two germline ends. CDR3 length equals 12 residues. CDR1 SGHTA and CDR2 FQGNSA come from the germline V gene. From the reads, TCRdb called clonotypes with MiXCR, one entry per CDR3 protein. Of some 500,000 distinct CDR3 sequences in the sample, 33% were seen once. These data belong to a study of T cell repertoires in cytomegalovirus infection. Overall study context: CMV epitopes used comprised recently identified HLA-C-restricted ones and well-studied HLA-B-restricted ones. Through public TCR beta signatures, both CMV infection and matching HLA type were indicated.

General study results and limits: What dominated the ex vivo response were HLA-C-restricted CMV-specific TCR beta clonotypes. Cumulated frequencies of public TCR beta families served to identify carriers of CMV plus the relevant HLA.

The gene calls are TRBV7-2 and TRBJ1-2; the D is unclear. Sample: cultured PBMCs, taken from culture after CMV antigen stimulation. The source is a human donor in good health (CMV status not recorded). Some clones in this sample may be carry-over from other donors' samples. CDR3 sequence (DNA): TGTGCCAGCAGCCCTCTAATCCGTGGCTACACCTTC. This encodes CASSPLIRGYTF.